The 15 T cell receptor beta chains given below trace back to one sample, sequenced in a study of blood T cell repertoires in COVID-19 (dated by TCRdb to the early 2020s). The library relied on the immunoSEQ multiplex PCR assay. What TCRdb holds here is the immuneACCESS table cut down to in-frame rearrangements. Part of the clones is not present; checked against another copy, under half of the missing clones reflect an unresolved V gene, and the others are unexplained. Within this sample are 100,000 to 150,000 clones, with around 82% of them counted one time only. 1.1% to 1.5% of the sample lies in the top ten. Material for sequencing was peripheral blood. These receptors originate from a man aged 55 to 70 with acute or convalescent COVID-19.

The count of this clone is one. The rearrangement links TRBV11-2 to TRBJ2-7; tentatively, D is TRBD1 (6 bases). Germline values: CDR1 SGHAT, CDR2 FQNNGV. Trimming removed 5 bases at V and 2 bases at J, with 16 bases between. The CDR3 sequence is 15 residues long. CDR3 sequence: CASSLTGTLTYEQYF. For the CDR3, the DNA is TGTGCCAGCAGCCTTACCGGGACACTAACCTACGAGCAGTACTTC.

This clone was seen a handful of times. The chain has TRBV6-5 and TRBJ2-7; 11 bases are shared with TRBD2. V lost 5 bases, J lost 2 bases, and 2 bases stayed unmatched. The CDR3 has 14 residues. The V gene's germline CDR1 is MNHEY and CDR2 SVGAGI. For the CDR3, the DNA is TGTGCCAGCAGTAGGGGACTAGCGGCCTACGAGCAGTACTTC. Amino acid sequence: CASSRGLAAYEQYF.

This chain connects TRBV6-1 to TRBJ2-7, with D possibly being TRBD2 (7 bases). This CDR3 is 15 amino acids long. Germline CDR1 and CDR2: MNHNS and SASEGT. V was clipped by 2 bases and J by 5 bases, with 16 bases between them. This CDR3 reads CASSERRGRGDEQYF. In DNA, the CDR3 is TGTGCCAGCAGTGAACGGCGGGGGCGCGGGGACGAGCAGTACTTC.

The CDR3: CASSTNRVEKLFF. CDR3 nucleotide sequence: TGTGCCAGCAGCACCAACAGGGTTGAAAAACTGTTTTTT. This sequence joins TRBV12-3 or TRBV12-4 and TRBJ1-4, with D perhaps TRBD1 (6 bases). The V and J ends lost 6 bases and 7 bases respectively, with 12 bases between them. The CDR3 contains 13 residues.

The chain has TRBV27 and TRBJ1-5; TRBD1 is a possible D gene (5 bases). The germline V gene encodes CDR1 MNHEY and CDR2 SMNVEV (reference sequence). The CDR3 has 15 amino acids. Trimming shortened V by 3 bases and J by 3 bases, and 12 bases separated the two germline ends. The CDR3 loop is CASSFGGRVNQPQHF. CDR3 nucleotide sequence: TGTGCCAGCAGTTTTGGGGGGAGGGTCAATCAGCCCCAGCATTTT.

In this sample, this clone turned up a few times. The chain employs TRBV5-1 and TRBJ2-5; 9 bases align to TRBD1. The CDR3 covers 14 residues. Germline CDR1 is SGHRS and CDR2 is YFSETQ. V lost 4 bases, J lost 1 base, and 2 bases stayed unmatched. The CDR3 DNA sequence: TGCGCCAGCAGCCTGACAGGGGGCCAAGAGACCCAGTACTTC. Protein: CASSLTGGQETQYF.

V gene TRBV7-3 combines with J gene TRBJ2-3; TRBD2 matches at 10 bases. The CDR3 runs 14 residues. CDR1 is SGHTA, CDR2 FQGTGA, per germline. J gave up 4 bases and V 4 bases, and 2 bases lay outside the gene matches. CDR3: CASSSLAGADTQYF. The CDR3, as DNA: TGTGCCAGCAGCTCGCTAGCGGGGGCAGATACGCAGTATTTT.

The chain links TRBV2 to TRBJ2-7; perhaps TRBD1 as D (5 bases). Per the germline V gene, CDR1 is SNHLY and CDR2 is FYNNEI. The ends were cut back, 3 bases at V and 3 bases at J, with 9 bases in the middle. The CDR3 spans 13 residues. This CDR3 reads CASSEQGIYEQYF. The CDR3 DNA reads as TGTGCCAGCAGTGAGCAGGGCATCTACGAGCAGTACTTC.

V is TRBV6-5 and J is TRBJ2-1; TRBD2 is a possible D gene (5 bases). Germline V gene lookup returns CDR1 MNHEY and CDR2 SVGAGI. CDR3 length: 15 amino acids. Between the trimmed V and J ends, which lost 6 bases and 5 bases, there was a span of 17 bases. CDR3 in amino acids: CASRTPRVGHNEQFF. Written as DNA, the CDR3 is TGTGCCAGCAGAACCCCGAGGGTAGGCCACAATGAGCAGTTCTTC.

The V and J genes are TRBV12-3 or TRBV12-4 and TRBJ1-1, with a possible D match to TRBD1 (5 bases). Between the trimmed V and J ends, which lost 3 bases and 8 bases, there was a span of 13 bases. The CDR3 runs to 13 residues. The CDR3 spells CASSLGQGGEAFF. The DNA for the CDR3 is TGTGCCAGCAGTTTGGGGCAGGGCGGAGAAGCTTTCTTT.

Regarding this clone: Other DNA sequences of this sample code for an identical CDR3. The chain recombines TRBV3-1 (or the pseudogene TRBV3-2) with TRBJ2-7; D is perhaps TRBD2 (6 bases). V was clipped by 5 bases and J by 5 bases, with 19 bases between them. Germline lookup yields CDR1 LGHDT and CDR2 YNNKEL (reference sequence). The CDR3 runs to 15 residues. The CDR3 region is CASSKGLEGTHEQYF. Written as DNA, the CDR3 is TGTGCCAGCAGCAAAGGACTGGAAGGGACTCACGAGCAGTACTTC.

The chain combines TRBV18 with TRBJ2-1; 14 bases are shared with TRBD2. The CDR3 runs 16 residues. CDR1 is KGHSH and CDR2 is LQKENI in the germline V gene. The junction had 8 bases not matched to a gene; V was cut back by 6 bases and J by 7 bases. The CDR3 region is CASSGTSGSSGNEQFF. CDR3 nucleotide sequence: TGTGCCAGCTCGGGGACTAGCGGGAGTAGTGGGAATGAGCAGTTCTTC.

The V call is TRBV19, the J call TRBJ1-2; D is unclear. V was clipped by 5 bases and J by 4 bases, with 11 bases between them. Germline V CDR1 and CDR2: LNHDA, SQIVND (reference sequence). CDR3 length: 13 amino acids. DNA of the CDR3: TGTGCCAGTAGTCTTCAGGAAAGCTATGGCTACACCTTC. Encoded protein: CASSLQESYGYTF.

The rearrangement uses TRBV27 and TRBJ1-2; TRBD1 matches 9 bases. The CDR3 consists of 14 residues. Trimming at V came to 5 bases and at J to 10 bases, leaving 11 bases not matched to a gene. Germline assignment: CDR1 MNHEY and CDR2 SMNVEV (reference sequence). The CDR3 region is CASSPDTGGRIYTF. The CDR3 DNA reads TGTGCCAGCAGTCCCGATACAGGGGGCCGTATCTACACCTTC.

This clone was seen a single time. The genes are TRBV5-5 and TRBJ2-3; 11 nucleotides agree with TRBD2. CDR3 length: 14 amino acids. The ends lost 5 bases at V and 3 bases at J; junction bases unmatched: 2. The germline V gene encodes CDR1 SGHKS and CDR2 YYEKEE (reference sequence). CDR3 DNA sequence: TGTGCCAGCAGGCCTAGCGGGGGGACAGATACGCAGTATTTT. It yields the protein CASRPSGGTDTQYF.